This entry is about one T cell receptor (beta chain). These data are taken from a study of blood T cell repertoires in COVID-19. Turning to the study itself: Samples came from the United States, Italy and Spain, spanning acute and convalescent COVID-19. From T cells, B-cell-depleted T cells, or PBMCs came the material, which was cDNA or gDNA.

The germline CDR1 and CDR2 sequences are SNHLY and FYNNEI. CDR3 length: 19 residues. V gave up 7 bases and J gave up 2 bases; unmatched junction bases: 10. Each participant's cohort was designated according to participant-reported clinical history. Under the authors' procedure: Reference gene primer amplification gave estimated nucleated cell counts. The data were produced by immunoSEQ multiplex PCR, yet TCRdb's version contains in-frame clones alone and is incomplete. The DNA gave D and trimming, while V, J and clone size come from that table. Here the sample spans 150,000 to 200,000 clones, about 91% being singletons.

The receptor comes from a woman aged 18-30 years who had recovered from COVID-19. The specimen was PBMCs or T cells enriched from blood (not recorded which). The rearrangement joins TRBV2 to TRBJ2-6; TRBD2 matches at 14 bases. CDR3 nucleotides: TGTGCCAGCACCGGACTAGCGGGAGGCCACCGTCCTGGGGCCAACGTCCTGACTTTC. Its translation: CASTGLAGGHRPGANVLTF.